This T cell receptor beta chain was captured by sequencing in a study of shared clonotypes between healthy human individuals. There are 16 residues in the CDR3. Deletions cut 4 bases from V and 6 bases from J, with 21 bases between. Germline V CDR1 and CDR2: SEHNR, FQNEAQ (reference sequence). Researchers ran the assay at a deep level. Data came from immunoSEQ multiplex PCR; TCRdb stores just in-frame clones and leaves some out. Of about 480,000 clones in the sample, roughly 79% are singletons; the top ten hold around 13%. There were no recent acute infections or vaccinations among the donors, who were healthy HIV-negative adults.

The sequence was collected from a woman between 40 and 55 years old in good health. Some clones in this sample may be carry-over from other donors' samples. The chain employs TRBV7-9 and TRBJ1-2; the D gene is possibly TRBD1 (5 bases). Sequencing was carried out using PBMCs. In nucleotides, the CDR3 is TGTGCCAGCAGCTCCCATCAACCGGCTAACAGGAATGGCTACACCTTC. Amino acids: CASSSHQPANRNGYTF.